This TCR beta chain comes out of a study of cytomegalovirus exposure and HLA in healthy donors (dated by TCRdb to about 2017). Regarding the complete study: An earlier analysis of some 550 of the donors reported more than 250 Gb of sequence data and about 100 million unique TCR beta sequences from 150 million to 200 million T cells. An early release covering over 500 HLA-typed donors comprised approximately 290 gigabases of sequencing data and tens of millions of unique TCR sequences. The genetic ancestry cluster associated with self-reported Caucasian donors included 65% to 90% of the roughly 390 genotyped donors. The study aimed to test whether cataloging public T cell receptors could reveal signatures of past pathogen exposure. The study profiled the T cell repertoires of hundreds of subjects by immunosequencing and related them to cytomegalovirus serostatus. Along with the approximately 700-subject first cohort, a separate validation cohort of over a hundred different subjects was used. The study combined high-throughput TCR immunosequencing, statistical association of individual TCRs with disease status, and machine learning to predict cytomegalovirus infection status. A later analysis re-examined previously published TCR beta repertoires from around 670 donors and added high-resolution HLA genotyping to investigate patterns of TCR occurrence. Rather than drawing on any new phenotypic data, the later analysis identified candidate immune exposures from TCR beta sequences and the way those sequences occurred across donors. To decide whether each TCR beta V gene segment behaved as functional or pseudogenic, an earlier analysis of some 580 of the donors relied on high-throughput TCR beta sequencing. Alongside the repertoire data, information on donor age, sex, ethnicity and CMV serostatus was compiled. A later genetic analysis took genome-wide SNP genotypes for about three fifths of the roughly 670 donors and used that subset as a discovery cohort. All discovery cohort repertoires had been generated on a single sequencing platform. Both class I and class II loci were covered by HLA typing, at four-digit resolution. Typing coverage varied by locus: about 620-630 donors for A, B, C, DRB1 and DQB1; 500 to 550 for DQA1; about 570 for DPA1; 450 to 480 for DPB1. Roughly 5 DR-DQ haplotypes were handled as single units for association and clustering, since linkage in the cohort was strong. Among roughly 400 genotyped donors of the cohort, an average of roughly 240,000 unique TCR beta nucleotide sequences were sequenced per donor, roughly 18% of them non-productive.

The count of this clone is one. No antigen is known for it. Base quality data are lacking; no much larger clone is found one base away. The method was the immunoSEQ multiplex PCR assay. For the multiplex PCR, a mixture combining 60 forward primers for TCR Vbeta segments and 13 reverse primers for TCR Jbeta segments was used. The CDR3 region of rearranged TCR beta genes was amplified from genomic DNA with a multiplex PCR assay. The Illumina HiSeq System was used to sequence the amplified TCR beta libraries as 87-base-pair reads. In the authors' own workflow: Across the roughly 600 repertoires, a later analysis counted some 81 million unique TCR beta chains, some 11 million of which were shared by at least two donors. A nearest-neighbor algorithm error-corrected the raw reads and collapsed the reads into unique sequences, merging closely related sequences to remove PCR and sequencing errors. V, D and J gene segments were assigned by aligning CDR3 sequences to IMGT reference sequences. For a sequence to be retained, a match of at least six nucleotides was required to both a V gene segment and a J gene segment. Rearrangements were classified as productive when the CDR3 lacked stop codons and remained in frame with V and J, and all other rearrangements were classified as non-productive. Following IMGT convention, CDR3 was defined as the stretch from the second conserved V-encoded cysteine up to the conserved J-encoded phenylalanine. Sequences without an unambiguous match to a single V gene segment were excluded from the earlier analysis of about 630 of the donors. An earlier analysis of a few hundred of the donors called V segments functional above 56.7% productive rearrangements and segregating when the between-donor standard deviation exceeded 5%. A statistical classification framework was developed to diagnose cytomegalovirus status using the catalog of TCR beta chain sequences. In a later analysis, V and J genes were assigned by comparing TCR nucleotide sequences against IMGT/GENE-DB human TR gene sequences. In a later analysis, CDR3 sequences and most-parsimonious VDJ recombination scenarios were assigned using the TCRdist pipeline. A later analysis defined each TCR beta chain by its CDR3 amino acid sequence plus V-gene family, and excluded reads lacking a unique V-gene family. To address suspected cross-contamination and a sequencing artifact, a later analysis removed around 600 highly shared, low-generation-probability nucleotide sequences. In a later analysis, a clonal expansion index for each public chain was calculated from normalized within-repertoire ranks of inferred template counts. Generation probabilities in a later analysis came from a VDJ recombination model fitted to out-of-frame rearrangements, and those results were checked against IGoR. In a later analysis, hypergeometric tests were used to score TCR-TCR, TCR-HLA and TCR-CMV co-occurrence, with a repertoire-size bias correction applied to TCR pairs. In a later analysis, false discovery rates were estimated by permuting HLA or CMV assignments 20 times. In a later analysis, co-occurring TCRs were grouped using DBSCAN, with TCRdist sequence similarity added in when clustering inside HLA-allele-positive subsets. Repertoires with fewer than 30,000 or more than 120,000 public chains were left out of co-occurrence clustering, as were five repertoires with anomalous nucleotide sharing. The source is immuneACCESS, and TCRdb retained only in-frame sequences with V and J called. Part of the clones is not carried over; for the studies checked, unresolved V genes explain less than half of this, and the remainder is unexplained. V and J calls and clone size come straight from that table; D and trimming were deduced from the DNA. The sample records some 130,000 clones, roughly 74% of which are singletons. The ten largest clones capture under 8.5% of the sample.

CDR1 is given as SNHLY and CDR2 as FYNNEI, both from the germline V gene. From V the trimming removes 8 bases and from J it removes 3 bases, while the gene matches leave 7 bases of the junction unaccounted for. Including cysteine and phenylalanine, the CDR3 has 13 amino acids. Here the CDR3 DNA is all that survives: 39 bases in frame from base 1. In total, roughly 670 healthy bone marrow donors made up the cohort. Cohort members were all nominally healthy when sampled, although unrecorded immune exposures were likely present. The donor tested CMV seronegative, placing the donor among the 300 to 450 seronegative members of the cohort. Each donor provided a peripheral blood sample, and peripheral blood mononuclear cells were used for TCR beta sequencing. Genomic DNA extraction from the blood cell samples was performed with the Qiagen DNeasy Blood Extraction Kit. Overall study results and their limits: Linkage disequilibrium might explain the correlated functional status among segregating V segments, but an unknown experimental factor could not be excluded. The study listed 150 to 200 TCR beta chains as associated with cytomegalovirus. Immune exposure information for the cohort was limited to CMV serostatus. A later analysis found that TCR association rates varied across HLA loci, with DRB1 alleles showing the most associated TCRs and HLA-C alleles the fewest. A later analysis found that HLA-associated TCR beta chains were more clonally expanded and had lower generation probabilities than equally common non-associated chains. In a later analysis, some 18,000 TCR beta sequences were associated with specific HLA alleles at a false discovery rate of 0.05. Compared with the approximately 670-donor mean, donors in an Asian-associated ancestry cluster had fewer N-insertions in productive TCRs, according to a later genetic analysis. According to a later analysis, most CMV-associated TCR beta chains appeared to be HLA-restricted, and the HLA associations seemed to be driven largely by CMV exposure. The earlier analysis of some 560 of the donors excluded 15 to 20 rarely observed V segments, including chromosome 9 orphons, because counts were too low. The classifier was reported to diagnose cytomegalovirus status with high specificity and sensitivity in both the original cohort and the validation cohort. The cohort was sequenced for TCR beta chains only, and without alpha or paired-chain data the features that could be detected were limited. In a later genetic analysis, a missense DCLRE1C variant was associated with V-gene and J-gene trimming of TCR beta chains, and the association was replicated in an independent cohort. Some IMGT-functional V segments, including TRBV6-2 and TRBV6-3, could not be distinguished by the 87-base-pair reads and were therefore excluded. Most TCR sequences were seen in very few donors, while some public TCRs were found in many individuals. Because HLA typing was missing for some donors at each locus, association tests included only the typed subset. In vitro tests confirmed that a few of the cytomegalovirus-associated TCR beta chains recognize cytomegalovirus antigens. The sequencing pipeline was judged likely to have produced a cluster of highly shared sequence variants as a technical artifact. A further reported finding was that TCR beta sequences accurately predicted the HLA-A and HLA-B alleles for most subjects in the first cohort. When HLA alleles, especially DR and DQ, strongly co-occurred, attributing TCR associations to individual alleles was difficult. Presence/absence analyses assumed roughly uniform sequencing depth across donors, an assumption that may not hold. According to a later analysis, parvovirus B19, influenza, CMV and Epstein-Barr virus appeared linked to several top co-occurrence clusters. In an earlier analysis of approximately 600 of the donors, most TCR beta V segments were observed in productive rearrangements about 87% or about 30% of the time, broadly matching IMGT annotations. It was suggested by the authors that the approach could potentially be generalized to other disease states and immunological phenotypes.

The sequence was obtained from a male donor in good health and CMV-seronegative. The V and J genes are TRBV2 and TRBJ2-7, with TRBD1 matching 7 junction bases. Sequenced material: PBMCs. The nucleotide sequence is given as TGTGCCAGCCGAAGGGGGCAGGGCTACGAGCAGTACTTC. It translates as CASRRGQGYEQYF.